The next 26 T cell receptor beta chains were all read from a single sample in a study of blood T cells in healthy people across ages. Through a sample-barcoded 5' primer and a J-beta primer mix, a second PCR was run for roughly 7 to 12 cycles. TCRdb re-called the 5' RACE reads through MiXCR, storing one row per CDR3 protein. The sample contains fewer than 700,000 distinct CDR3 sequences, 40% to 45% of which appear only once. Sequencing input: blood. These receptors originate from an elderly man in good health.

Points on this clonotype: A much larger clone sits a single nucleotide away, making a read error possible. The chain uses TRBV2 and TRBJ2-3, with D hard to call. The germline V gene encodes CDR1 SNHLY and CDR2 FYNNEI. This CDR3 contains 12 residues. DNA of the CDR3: TGTACCAGCAGCCTTAACGGGGATACGCAGTATTTT. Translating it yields CTSSLNGDTQYF.

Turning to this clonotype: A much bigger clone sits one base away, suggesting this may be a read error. DNA for the CDR3: TGCGCCGGCAGCCAAGAAGACCGAGCAGATACGCAGTATTTT. Translating it yields CAGSQEDRADTQYF. The chain employs TRBV4-1 and TRBJ2-3; D gene unclear. The CDR3 totals 14 residues. Germline V gene sequence: CDR1 MGHRA, CDR2 YSYEKL.

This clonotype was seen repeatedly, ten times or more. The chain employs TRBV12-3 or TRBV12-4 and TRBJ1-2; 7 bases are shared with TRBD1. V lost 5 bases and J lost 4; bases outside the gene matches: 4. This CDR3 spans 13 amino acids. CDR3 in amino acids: CASSVGTAYGYTF. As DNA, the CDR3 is TGTGCCAGCAGTGTCGGGACAGCCTATGGCTACACCTTC.

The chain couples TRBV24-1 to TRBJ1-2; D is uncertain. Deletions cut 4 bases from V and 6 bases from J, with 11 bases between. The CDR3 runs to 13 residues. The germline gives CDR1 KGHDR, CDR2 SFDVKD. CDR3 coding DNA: TGTGCCACCAGTGAGTCAGAAGAAGATGGCTACACCTTC. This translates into CATSESEEDGYTF.

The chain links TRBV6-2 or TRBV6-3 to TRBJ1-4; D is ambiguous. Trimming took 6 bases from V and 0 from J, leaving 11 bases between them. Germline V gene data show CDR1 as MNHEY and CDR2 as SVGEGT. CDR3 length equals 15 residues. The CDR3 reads CASRRGPATNEKLFF. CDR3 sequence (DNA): TGTGCCAGCAGGAGAGGTCCGGCAACTAATGAAAAACTGTTTTTT.

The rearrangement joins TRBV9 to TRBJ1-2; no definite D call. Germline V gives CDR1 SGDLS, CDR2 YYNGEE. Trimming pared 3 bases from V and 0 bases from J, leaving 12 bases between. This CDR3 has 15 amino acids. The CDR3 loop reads CASSDPELANYGYTF. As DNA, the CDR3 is TGTGCCAGCAGCGACCCAGAATTAGCTAACTATGGCTACACCTTC. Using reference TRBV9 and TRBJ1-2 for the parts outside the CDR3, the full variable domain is DSGVTQTPKHLITATGQRVTLRCSPRSGDLSVYWYQQSLDQGLQFLIQYYNGEERAKGNILERFSAQQFPDLHSELNLSSLELGDSALYFCASSDPELANYGYTFGSGTRLTVV.

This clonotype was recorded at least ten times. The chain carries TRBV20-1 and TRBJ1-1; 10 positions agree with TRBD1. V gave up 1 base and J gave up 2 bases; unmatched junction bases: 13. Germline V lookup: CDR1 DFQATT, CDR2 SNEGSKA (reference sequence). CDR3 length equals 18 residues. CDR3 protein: CSARALMTGGSFNTEAFF. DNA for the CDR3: TGCAGTGCTAGAGCCCTAATGACAGGGGGCAGCTTTAACACTGAAGCTTTCTTT.

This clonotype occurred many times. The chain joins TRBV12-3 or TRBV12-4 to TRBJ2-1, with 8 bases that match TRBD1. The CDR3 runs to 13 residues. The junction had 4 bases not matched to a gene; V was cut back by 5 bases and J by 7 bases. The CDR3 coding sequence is TGTGCCAGCAGTGTCAGGGGGCGGAATGAGCAGTTCTTC. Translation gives CASSVRGRNEQFF.

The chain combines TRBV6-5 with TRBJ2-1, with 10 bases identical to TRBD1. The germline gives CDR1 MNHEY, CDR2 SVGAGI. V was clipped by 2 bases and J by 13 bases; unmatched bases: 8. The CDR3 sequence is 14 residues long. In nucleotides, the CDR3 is TGTGCCAGCAGTTACGCAGAGGACAGGGGGGGACAGTTCTTC. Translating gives CASSYAEDRGGQFF.

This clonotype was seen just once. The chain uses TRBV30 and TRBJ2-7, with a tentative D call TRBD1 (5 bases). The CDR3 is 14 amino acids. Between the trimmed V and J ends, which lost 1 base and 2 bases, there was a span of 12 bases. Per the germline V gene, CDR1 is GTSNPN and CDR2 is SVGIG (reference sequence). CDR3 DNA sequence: TGTGCCTGGAGTGCCCGACAGATGCCCTACGAGCAGTACTTC. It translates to CAWSARQMPYEQYF.

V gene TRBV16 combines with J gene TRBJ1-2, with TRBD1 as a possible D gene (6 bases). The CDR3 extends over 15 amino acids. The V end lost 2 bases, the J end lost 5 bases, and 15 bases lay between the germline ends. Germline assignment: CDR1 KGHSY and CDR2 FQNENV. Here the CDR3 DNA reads TGTGCCAGCAGCCAAAACAGGGCGGATAGGTATGGCTACACCTTC. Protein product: CASSQNRADRYGYTF.

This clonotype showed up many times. CDR3 sequence reads: CASSQTVDTQYF. The CDR3 coding sequence is TGTGCCAGCAGCCAAACCGTAGATACGCAGTATTTT. The chain couples TRBV7-9 to TRBJ2-3; D is ambiguous. Trimming cost V 5 bases and J 5 bases, with 8 bases left between them. This CDR3 comprises 12 residues. CDR1 and CDR2 from the germline V gene are SEHNR and FQNEAQ (reference sequence).

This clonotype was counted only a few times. The CDR3 here is CATKGYYGYTF. The CDR3 DNA follows: TGTGCCACCAAGGGCTACTATGGCTACACCTTC. This chain uses TRBV6-5 with TRBJ1-2, with unresolved D. V was clipped by 10 bases and J by 3 bases, with 9 bases between them. From germline, CDR1 is MNHEY and CDR2 SVGAGI. CDR3 length equals 11 residues.

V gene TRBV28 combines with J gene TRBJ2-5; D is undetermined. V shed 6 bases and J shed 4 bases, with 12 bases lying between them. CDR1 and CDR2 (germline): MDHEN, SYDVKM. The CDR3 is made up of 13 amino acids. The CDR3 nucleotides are TGTGCCAGCAGAAGGTCCCCAAGAGAGACCCAGTACTTC. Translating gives CASRRSPRETQYF.

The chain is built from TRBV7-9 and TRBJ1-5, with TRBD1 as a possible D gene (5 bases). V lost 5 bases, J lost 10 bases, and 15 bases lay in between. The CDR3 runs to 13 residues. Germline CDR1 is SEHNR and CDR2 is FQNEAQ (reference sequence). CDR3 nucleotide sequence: TGTGCCAGCAGCCGAAGGGGAGAGGGTCCCCAGCATTTT. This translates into CASSRRGEGPQHF.

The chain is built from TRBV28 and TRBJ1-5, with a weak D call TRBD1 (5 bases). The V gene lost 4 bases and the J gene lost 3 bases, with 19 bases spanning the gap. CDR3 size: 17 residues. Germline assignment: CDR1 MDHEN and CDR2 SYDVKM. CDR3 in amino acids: CASSSPTPDSYNQPQHF. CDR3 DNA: TGTGCCAGCAGTTCCCCGACTCCCGACAGCTACAATCAGCCCCAGCATTTT.

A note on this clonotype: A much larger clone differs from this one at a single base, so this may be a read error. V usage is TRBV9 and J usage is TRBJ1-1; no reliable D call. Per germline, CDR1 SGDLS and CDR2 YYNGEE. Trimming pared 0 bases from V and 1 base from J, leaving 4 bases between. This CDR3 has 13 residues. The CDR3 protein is CASSVEGNTEAFF. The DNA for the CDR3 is TGTGCCAGCAGCGTAGAGGGGAACACTGAAGCTTTCTTT. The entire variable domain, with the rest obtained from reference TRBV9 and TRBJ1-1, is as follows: DSGVTQTPKHLITATGQRVTLRCSPRSGDLSVYWYQQSLDQGLQFLIQYYNGEERAKGNILERFSAQQFPDLHSELNLSSLELGDSALYFCASSVEGNTEAFFGQGTRLTVV.

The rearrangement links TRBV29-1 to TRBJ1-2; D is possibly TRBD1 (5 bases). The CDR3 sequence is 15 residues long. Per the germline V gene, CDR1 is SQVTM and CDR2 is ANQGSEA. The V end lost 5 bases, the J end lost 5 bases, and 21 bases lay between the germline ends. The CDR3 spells CSVLSTGTARYGYTF. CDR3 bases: TGCAGCGTTCTAAGTACCGGGACGGCGCGATATGGCTACACCTTC.

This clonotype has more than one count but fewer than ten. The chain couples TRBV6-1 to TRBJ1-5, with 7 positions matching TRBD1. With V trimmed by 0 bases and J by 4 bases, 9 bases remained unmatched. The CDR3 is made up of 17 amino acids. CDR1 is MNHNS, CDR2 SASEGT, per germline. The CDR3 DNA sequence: TGTGCCAGCAGTGAAGCGCTTTACAGGGGTAGTAATCAGCCCCAGCATTTT. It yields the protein CASSEALYRGSNQPQHF.

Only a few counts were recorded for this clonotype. DNA of the CDR3: TGCGCCAGCAGCCAAGATGGAAAGGCGGGGGTAAAGTACGAGCAGTACTTC. Its translation is CASSQDGKAGVKYEQYF. The genes are TRBV4-1 and TRBJ2-4; the match to TRBD2 covers 7 bases. The tail of the sequence fits TRBJ2-7 better, so the J call may be wrong. The CDR3 has 17 residues. Germline loops: CDR1 MGHRA, CDR2 YSYEKL.

The CDR3 spells CASSSNRGEETQYF. The DNA for the CDR3 is TGTGCCAGCAGTTCAAACAGGGGGGAAGAGACCCAGTACTTC. V and J are TRBV7-2 and TRBJ2-5; TRBD1 matches at 8 bases. Germline V gives CDR1 SGHTA, CDR2 FQGNSA. The CDR3 consists of 14 residues. V gave up 6 bases and J gave up 3 bases; unmatched junction bases: 6. Filled out from reference TRBV7-2 and TRBJ2-5, the complete variable domain reads GAGVSQSPSNKVTEKGKDVELRCDPISGHTALYWYRQSLGQGLEFLIYFQGNSAPDKSGLPSDRFSAERTGGSVSTLTIQRTQQEDSAVYLCASSSNRGEETQYFGPGTRLLVL.

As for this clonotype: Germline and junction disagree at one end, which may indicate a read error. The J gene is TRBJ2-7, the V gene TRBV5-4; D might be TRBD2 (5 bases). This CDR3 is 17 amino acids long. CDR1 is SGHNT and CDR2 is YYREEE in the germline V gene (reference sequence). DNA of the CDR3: TGTGACAGCAGCTTGGAGCGGCCAGGCGGGTTGGGCAATGAGCAGTACTTC. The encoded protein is CDSSLERPGGLGNEQYF.

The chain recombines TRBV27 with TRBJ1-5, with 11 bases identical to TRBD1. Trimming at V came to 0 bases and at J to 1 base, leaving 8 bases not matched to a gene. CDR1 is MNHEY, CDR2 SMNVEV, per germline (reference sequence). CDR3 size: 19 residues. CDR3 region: CASSLSWTGGYESNQPQHF. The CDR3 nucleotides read TGTGCCAGCAGTTTATCGTGGACAGGGGGCTATGAGAGCAATCAGCCCCAGCATTTT.

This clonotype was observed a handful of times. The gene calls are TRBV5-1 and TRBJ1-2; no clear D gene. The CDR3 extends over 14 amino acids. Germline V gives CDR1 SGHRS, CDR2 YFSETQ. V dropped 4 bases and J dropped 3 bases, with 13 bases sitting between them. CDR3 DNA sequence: TGCGCCAGCAGCGACATCGCCGGGGACTATGGCTACACCTTC. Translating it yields CASSDIAGDYGYTF.

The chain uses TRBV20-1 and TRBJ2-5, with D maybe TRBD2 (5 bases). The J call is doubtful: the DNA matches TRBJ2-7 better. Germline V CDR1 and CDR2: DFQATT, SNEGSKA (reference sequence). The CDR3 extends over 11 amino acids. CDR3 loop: CSAGAHDEQYF. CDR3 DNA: TGCAGTGCGGGAGCTCATGACGAGCAGTACTTC.

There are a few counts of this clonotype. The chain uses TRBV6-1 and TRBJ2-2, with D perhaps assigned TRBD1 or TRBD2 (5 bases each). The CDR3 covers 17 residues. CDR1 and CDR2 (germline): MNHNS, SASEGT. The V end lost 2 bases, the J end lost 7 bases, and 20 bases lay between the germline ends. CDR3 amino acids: CASSESRGAWGSGELFF. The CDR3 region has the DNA TGTGCCAGCAGTGAATCCCGGGGCGCCTGGGGTAGCGGGGAGCTGTTTTTT.